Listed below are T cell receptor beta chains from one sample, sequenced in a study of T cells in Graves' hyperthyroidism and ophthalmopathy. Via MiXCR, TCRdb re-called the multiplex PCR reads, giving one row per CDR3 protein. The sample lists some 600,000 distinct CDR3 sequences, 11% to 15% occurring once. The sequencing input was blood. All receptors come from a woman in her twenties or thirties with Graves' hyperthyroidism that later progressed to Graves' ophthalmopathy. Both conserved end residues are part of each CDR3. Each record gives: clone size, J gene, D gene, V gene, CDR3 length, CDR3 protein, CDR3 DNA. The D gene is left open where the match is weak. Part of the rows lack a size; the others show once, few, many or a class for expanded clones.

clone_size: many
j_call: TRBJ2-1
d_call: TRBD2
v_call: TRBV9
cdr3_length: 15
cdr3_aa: CASSVGTSVATEQFF
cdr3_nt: TGTGCCAGCAGCGTCGGGACTAGCGTCGCTACTGAGCAGTTCTTC

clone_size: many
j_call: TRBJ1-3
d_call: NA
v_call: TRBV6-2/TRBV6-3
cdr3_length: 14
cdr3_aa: CASSTTESGNTIYF
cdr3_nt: TGTGCCAGCAGCACGACTGAATCTGGAAACACCATATATTTT

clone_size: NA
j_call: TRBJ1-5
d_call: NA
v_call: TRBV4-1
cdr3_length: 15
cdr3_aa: CASRGVTGVGQPQHF
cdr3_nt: TGCGCCAGCAGGGGAGTCACAGGAGTGGGACAGCCCCAGCATTTT

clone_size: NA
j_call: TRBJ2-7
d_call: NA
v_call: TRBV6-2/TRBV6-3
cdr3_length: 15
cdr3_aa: CASSYSKVTTYEQYF
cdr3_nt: TGTGCCAGCAGTTACTCAAAGGTCACAACCTACGAGCAGTACTTC

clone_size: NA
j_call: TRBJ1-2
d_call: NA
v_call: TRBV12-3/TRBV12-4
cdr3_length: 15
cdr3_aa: CASSFGPRQNYGYTF
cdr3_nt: TGTGCCAGCAGTTTTGGGCCCAGACAGAACTATGGCTACACCTTC

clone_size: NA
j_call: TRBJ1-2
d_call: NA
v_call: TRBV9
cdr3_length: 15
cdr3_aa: CASSVVQTANYGYTF
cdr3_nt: TGTGCCAGCAGCGTCGTACAGACTGCTAACTATGGCTACACCTTC

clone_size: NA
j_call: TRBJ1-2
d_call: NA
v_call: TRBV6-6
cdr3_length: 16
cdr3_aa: CASSYSLGGIDYGYTF
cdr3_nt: TGTGCCAGCAGTTACTCCTTAGGGGGTATCGACTATGGCTACACCTTC

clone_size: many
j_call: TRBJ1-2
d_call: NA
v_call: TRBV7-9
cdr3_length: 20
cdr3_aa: CASSLDSVDLPHHRAGGYTF
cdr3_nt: TGTGCCAGCAGCTTAGATTCCGTCGACCTACCCCACCACAGGGCCGGTGGCTACACCTTC

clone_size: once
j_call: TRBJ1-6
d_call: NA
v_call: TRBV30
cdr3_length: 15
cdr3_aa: CAWSVPEGGASPLHF
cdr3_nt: TGTGCCTGGAGTGTACCAGAGGGGGGGGCTTCACCCCTCCACTTT

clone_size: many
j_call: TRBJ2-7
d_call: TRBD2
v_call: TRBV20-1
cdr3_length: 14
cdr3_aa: CSASNGRPNVEQYF
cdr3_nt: TGCAGTGCTAGCAACGGGAGGCCCAATGTGGAGCAGTACTTC

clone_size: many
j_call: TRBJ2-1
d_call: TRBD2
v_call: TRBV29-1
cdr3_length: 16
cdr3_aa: CSVNPERDYSSNEQFF
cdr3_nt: TGCAGCGTTAACCCTGAACGGGACTACTCTAGTAATGAGCAGTTCTTC

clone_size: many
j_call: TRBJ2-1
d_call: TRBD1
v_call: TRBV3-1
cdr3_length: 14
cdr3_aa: CASSQWDRKNEQFF
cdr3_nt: TGTGCCAGCAGCCAATGGGACAGAAAAAATGAGCAGTTCTTC

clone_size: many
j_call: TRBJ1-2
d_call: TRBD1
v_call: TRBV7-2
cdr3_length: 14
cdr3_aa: CASSLAGQGYGYTF
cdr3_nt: TGTGCCAGCAGCTTAGCGGGACAGGGGTATGGCTACACCTTC

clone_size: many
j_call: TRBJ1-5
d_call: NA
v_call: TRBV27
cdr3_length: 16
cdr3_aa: CASSSYQQGLNQPQHF
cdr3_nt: TGTGCCAGCAGTTCTTACCAACAGGGTCTTAATCAGCCCCAGCATTTT

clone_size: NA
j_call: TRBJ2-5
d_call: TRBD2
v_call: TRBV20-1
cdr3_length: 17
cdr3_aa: CSARDVVRAGAQETQYF
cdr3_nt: TGCAGTGCTAGAGACGTGGTTAGAGCGGGGGCCCAAGAGACCCAGTACTTC

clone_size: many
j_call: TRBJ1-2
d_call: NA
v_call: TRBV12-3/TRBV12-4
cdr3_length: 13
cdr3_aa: CASSPGVVDGYTF
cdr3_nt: TGTGCCAGCAGTCCCGGTGTAGTCGATGGCTACACCTTC

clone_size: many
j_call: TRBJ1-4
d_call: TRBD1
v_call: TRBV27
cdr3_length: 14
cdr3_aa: CASRWAGGEEKLFF
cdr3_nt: TGTGCCAGCCGTTGGGCAGGGGGCGAGGAAAAACTGTTTTTT

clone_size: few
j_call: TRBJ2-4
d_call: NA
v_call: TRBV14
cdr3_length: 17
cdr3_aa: CASSQDRTGAGQDIQYF
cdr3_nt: TGTGCCAGCAGCCAAGATAGGACCGGGGCAGGCCAGGACATTCAGTACTTC

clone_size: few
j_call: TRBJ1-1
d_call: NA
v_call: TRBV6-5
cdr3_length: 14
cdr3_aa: CASSYSYGPTEAFF
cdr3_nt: TGTGCCAGCAGTTACTCGTACGGGCCCACTGAAGCTTTCTTT

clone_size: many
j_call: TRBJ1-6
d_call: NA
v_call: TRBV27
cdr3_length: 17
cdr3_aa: CASSRLTGGQGNSPLHF
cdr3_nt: TGTGCCAGCAGCCGCCTCACAGGCGGGCAGGGGAATTCACCCCTCCACTTT

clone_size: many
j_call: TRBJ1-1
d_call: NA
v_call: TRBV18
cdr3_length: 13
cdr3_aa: CASSVGQYTEAFF
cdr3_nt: TGTGCCAGCTCAGTCGGACAGTACACTGAAGCTTTCTTT

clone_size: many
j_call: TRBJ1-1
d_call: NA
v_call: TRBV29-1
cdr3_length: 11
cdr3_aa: CSVNTNTEAFF
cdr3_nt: TGCAGCGTCAACACGAACACTGAAGCTTTCTTT

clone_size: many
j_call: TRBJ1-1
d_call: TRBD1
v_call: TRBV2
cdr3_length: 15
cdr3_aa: CASKDRGYMNTEAFF
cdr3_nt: TGTGCCAGCAAGGACAGGGGATACATGAACACTGAAGCTTTCTTT

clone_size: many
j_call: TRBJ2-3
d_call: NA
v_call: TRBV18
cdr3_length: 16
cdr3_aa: CASSPSGQSSTDTQYF
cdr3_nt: TGTGCCAGCTCACCAAGTGGCCAGTCTAGCACAGATACGCAGTATTTT

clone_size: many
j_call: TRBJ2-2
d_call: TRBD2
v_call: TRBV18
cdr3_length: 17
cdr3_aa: CASSPLLAGDVTGELFF
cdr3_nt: TGTGCCAGCTCACCACTCCTAGCGGGAGATGTCACCGGGGAGCTGTTTTTT

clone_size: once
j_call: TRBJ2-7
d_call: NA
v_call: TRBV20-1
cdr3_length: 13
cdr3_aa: CSATRDKIYEQYF
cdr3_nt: TGCAGTGCTACTAGGGACAAAATCTACGAGCAGTACTTC

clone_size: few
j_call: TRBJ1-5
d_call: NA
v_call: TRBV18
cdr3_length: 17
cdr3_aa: CASSPQDGPRGNQPQHF
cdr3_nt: TGTGCCAGCTCACCCCAAGACGGGCCCCGCGGCAATCAGCCCCAGCATTTT

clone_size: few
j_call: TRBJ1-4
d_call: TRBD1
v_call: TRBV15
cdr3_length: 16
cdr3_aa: CATSRDSGQGNEKLFF
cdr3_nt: TGTGCCACCAGCAGAGATTCGGGACAGGGTAACGAAAAACTGTTTTTT

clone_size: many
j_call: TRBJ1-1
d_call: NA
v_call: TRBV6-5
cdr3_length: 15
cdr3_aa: CASSYSAGRGTEAFF
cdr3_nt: TGTGCCAGCAGTTACTCGGCAGGAAGGGGCACTGAAGCTTTCTTT

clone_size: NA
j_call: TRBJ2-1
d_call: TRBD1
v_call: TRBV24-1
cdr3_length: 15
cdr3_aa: CATSVDRITHNEQFF
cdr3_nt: TGTGCCACCAGTGTGGACAGGATTACTCACAATGAGCAGTTCTTC

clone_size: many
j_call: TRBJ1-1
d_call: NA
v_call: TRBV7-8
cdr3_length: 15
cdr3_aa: CASSLVAGANTEAFF
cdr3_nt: TGTGCCAGCAGCTTAGTCGCGGGGGCGAACACTGAAGCTTTCTTT

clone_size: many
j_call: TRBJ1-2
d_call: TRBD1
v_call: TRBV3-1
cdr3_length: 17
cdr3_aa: CASSRTGTGGSNYGYTF
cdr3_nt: TGTGCCAGCAGCCGCACCGGGACAGGGGGCTCGAACTATGGCTACACCTTC

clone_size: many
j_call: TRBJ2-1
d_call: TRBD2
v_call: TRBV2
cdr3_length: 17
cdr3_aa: CASSGFPSGSSNNEQFF
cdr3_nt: TGTGCCAGCAGTGGCTTTCCTAGCGGGAGTTCCAACAATGAGCAGTTCTTC

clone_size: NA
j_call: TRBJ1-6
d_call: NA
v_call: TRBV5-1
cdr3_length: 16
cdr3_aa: CASSLVGGALNSPLHF
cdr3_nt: TGCGCCAGCAGCTTGGTAGGAGGCGCCTTGAATTCACCCCTCCACTTT

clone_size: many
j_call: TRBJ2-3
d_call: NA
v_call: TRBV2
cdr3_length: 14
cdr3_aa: CASSEARSTDTQYF
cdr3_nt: TGTGCCAGCAGTGAAGCGCGGAGCACAGATACGCAGTATTTT

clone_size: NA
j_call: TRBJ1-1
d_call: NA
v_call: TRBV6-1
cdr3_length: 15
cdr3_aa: CASRSGPYGGTEAFF
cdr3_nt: TGTGCCAGCAGGTCGGGACCATATGGGGGCACTGAAGCTTTCTTT

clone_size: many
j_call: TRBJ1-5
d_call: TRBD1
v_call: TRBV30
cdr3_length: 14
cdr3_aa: CAWSAGQTNQPQHF
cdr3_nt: TGTGCCTGGAGTGCGGGACAGACAAATCAGCCCCAGCATTTT

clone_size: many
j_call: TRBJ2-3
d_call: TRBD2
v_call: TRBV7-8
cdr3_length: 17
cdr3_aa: CASSLRPGLADWNTQYF
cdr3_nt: TGTGCCAGCAGCTTAAGGCCGGGACTAGCGGATTGGAATACGCAGTATTTT

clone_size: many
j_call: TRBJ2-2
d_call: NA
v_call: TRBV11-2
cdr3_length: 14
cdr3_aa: CASSPQGVAGELFF
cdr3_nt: TGTGCCAGCAGTCCGCAAGGGGTTGCCGGGGAGCTGTTTTTT

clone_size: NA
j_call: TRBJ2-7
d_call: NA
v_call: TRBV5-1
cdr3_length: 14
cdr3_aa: CASSAGQRLYEQYF
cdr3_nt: TGCGCCAGCAGCGCGGGACAGCGGCTCTACGAGCAGTACTTC